A selection of T cell receptor beta chains follows, all from one sample in a study of cytomegalovirus exposure and HLA in healthy donors. Only in-frame clones appear in the TCRdb table, and some are missing; sequencing was by immunoSEQ multiplex PCR. The repertoire has 130,000 or so clones, roughly 77% of them found once; the top ten carry about 1.8%. Sequencing was done on a sample of PBMCs. Receptors were obtained from a man in his late teens or twenties in good health and CMV-seronegative. The CDR3 runs from the conserved cysteine through the conserved F or W. D genes are given only for firm matches.

D gene: TRBD1
J gene: TRBJ2-2
V gene: TRBV6-5
CDR3 protein: CASSYGTAWAGELFF
CDR3 DNA: TGTGCCAGCAGTTACGGGACAGCTTGGGCCGGGGAGCTGTTTTTT

D gene: TRBD1
J gene: TRBJ2-7
V gene: TRBV11-2
CDR3 protein: CASRGQGAYEQYF
CDR3 DNA: TGTGCCAGCAGGGGACAGGGGGCCTACGAGCAGTACTTC

D gene: TRBD2
J gene: TRBJ2-3
V gene: TRBV5-1
CDR3 protein: CASSLVSGAYTDTQYF
CDR3 DNA: TGCGCCAGCAGCTTGGTTAGCGGGGCATACACAGATACGCAGTATTTT